This T cell receptor (beta chain) comes out of a study of human T cells and chemical hapten exposure. The overall study: The patients were mostly female; they had alopecia areata, totalis or universalis.

TCRdb fed the RACE reads into MiXCR, producing one record per CDR3 protein. This table has approximately 400,000 distinct CDR3 sequences, roughly 4.6% appearing once. This clonotype was recorded at least ten times. The time point denotes: pre-sensitization, week 0. This sample's treatment: therapeutic diphenylcyclopropenone sensitization with weekly scalp DPC. Per germline, CDR1 SEHNR and CDR2 FQNEAQ (reference sequence). This CDR3 is built from 13 residues. V trimming: 5 bases; J trimming: 6 bases; junction bases outside the gene matches: 3. The material was whole blood, obtained in connection with sensitization to the hapten diphenylcyclopropenone (DPC). The TCR was taken from a woman aged 50 to 60 with alopecia areata. Some clones in this sample may be carry-over from other donors' samples. The rearrangement uses TRBV7-9 and TRBJ1-5; the match to TRBD1 covers 8 bases. CDR3 sequence (DNA): TGTGCCAGCAGCCCAGGGGGCCCTCAGCCCCAGCATTTT. Protein product: CASSPGGPQPQHF. Based on the CDR3 plus reference TRBV7-9 and TRBJ1-5, the full variable domain is DTGVSQNPRHKITKRGQNVTFRCDPISEHNRLYWYRQTLGQGPEFLTYFQNEAQLEKSRLLSDRFSAERPKGSFSTLEIQRTEQGDSAMYLCASSPGGPQPQHFGDGTRLSIL.